These T cell receptor beta chains were read from a single sample in a study of T cell responses to AZD1222 COVID-19 vaccine. Some clones are missing from TCRdb's copy, which holds only in-frame ones; the method was immunoSEQ multiplex PCR. The sample carries some 130,000 clones, approximately 88% recorded once. The specimen comprised peripheral blood, sampled on day 0 of AZD1222 vaccination. Receptor source: an adult in good health. Both conserved end residues are part of each CDR3. Each record gives: V gene, J gene, D gene, clone size, CDR3 DNA, CDR3 protein. A D gene is named only where the DNA matches it firmly. Size is omitted from some rows. Given values are once, few, many or a class for expanded clones.

V: TRBV4-2
J: TRBJ1-5
D: -
size: -
DNA: TGTGCCAGCAGCCAAGGGCGTGACAGAGGTATTCAGCCCCAGCATTTT
CDR3: CASSQGRDRGIQPQHF

V: TRBV7-9
J: TRBJ2-1
D: -
size: few
DNA: TGTGCCAGCAGCTTAGATGGGGGGGCCGGCTATGAGCAGTTCTTC
CDR3: CASSLDGGAGYEQFF

V: TRBV5-4
J: TRBJ1-1
D: TRBD1
size: -
DNA: TGTGCCAGCACCGAAGCGACAGGGGCGAACACTGAAGCTTTCTTT
CDR3: CASTEATGANTEAFF

V: TRBV19
J: TRBJ2-3
D: TRBD2
size: -
DNA: TGTGCCAGTAGTACTTCCGAGGGGCGGGGGGGCTCAGATACGCAGTATTTT
CDR3: CASSTSEGRGGSDTQYF

V: TRBV11-3
J: TRBJ2-2
D: -
size: once
DNA: TGTGCCAGCAGCAAGAAAACCGGGGAGCTGTTTTTT
CDR3: CASSKKTGELFF

V: TRBV24-1
J: TRBJ2-7
D: -
size: -
DNA: TGTGCCACCAGTGATTCCCAGGGGGGCGCCATGGGTAAGCAGTACTTC
CDR3: CATSDSQGGAMGKQYF

V: TRBV19
J: TRBJ1-5
D: -
size: -
DNA: TGTGCCAGTAGACCTGATGCCAATCAGCCCCAGCATTTT
CDR3: CASRPDANQPQHF

V: TRBV5-6
J: TRBJ2-3
D: TRBD2
size: -
DNA: TGTGCCAGCAGCTTACGGGAGGCTACGCAGTATTTT
CDR3: CASSLREATQYF

V: TRBV10-3
J: TRBJ2-2
D: -
size: -
DNA: TGTGCCGTCGGTCGAGGGAACACCGGGGAGCTGTTTTTT
CDR3: CAVGRGNTGELFF

V: TRBV7-3
J: TRBJ2-5
D: -
size: -
DNA: TGTGCCAGCAGCCGAGGCGGGTACCAAGAGACCCAGTACTTC
CDR3: CASSRGGYQETQYF

V: TRBV5-1
J: TRBJ1-6
D: TRBD1
size: few
DNA: TGCGCCAGCAGCCAGGACAGGGGGGGTTCACCCCTCCACTTT
CDR3: CASSQDRGGSPLHF

V: TRBV29-1
J: TRBJ1-1
D: -
size: -
DNA: TGCAGCGTTGAACCTCGGGGACAGAACACTGAAGCTTTCTTT
CDR3: CSVEPRGQNTEAFF

V: TRBV7-9
J: TRBJ1-1
D: TRBD1
size: -
DNA: TGTGCCAGCAGCCCCGACAGGGATGTCCCTGAAGCTTTCTTT
CDR3: CASSPDRDVPEAFF

V: TRBV7-2
J: TRBJ1-1
D: -
size: -
DNA: TGTGCCAGCAGCAACACTGAAGCTTTCTTT
CDR3: CASSNTEAFF

V: TRBV6-5
J: TRBJ2-1
D: -
size: -
DNA: TGTGCCAGCAGTTACTCTGGCGACGAGAATGAGCAGTTCTTC
CDR3: CASSYSGDENEQFF

V: TRBV20-1
J: TRBJ2-7
D: TRBD2
size: -
DNA: TGCAGTGCTAGTCGTAGCGGGGGGAAGTACGAGCAGTACTTC
CDR3: CSASRSGGKYEQYF

V: TRBV5-1
J: TRBJ1-1
D: TRBD1
size: -
DNA: TGCGCCAGCAGCATCGGACAGGCGAACACTGAAGCTTTCTTT
CDR3: CASSIGQANTEAFF

V: TRBV6-1
J: TRBJ1-2
D: TRBD1
size: -
DNA: TGTGCCAGCAGTGAACGGGACAGCCTCTATGGCTACACCTTC
CDR3: CASSERDSLYGYTF

V: TRBV7-2
J: TRBJ2-3
D: -
size: -
DNA: TGTGCCAGCAGCTCCGGGATACAGACAGATACGCAGTATTTT
CDR3: CASSSGIQTDTQYF

V: TRBV19
J: TRBJ1-5
D: -
size: -
DNA: TGTGCCAGTAGTATCCCCCCCCAGGAGCCCCAGCATTTT
CDR3: CASSIPPQEPQHF

V: TRBV25-1
J: TRBJ1-1
D: -
size: -
DNA: TGTGCCAGCAGTGAACAGGGGAGGGGGACTGAAGCTTTCTTT
CDR3: CASSEQGRGTEAFF

V: TRBV7-3
J: TRBJ2-7
D: -
size: -
DNA: TGTGCCAGCAGCTTAAATTTAGGTAGCCCGCAGTACTTC
CDR3: CASSLNLGSPQYF

V: TRBV2
J: TRBJ1-2
D: -
size: -
DNA: TGTGCCAGCAGTGAAGCTGGGAGAAACTATGGCTACACCTTC
CDR3: CASSEAGRNYGYTF

V: TRBV6-2/TRBV6-3
J: TRBJ2-1
D: TRBD1
size: -
DNA: TGTGCCAGCAGCCTTGAAGGGGGCGTCGGGCAGTTCTTC
CDR3: CASSLEGGVGQFF

V: TRBV7-2
J: TRBJ1-3
D: -
size: -
DNA: TGTGCCAGCAGCTTAGACAACACCATATATTTT
CDR3: CASSLDNTIYF

V: TRBV10-3
J: TRBJ2-7
D: -
size: -
DNA: TGTGCCATCAGGGGGACCCCGGACATGTACGAGCAGTACTTC
CDR3: CAIRGTPDMYEQYF

V: TRBV6-5
J: TRBJ2-2
D: TRBD2
size: -
DNA: TGTGCCAGCAGTACCCTAGCGGGGGGGGCCGGGGAGCTGTTTTTT
CDR3: CASSTLAGGAGELFF

V: TRBV24-1
J: TRBJ1-1
D: -
size: medium-sized
DNA: TGTGCCACCAGTGATTTGGGCGACCGGGGGGTGAACACTGAAGCTTTCTTT
CDR3: CATSDLGDRGVNTEAFF

V: TRBV5-4
J: TRBJ1-2
D: TRBD1
size: -
DNA: TGTGCCAGCAGCTATGGACAGGGCGTCTATGGCTACACCTTC
CDR3: CASSYGQGVYGYTF

V: TRBV5-6
J: TRBJ2-1
D: -
size: -
DNA: TGTGCCAGCAGCGGGGGTAGTCGGGAGCAGTTCTTC
CDR3: CASSGGSREQFF

V: TRBV18
J: TRBJ2-1
D: -
size: -
DNA: TGTGCCAGCTCACCCCCAGGGGTCGGGGGCTCCTACAATGAGCAGTTCTTC
CDR3: CASSPPGVGGSYNEQFF

V: TRBV5-4
J: TRBJ2-2
D: TRBD1
size: -
DNA: TGTGCCAGCAGCCTCGACAGGGGAGCCGGGGAGCTGTTTTTT
CDR3: CASSLDRGAGELFF

V: TRBV7-9
J: TRBJ2-1
D: TRBD1
size: once
DNA: TGTGCCAGCAGCTTGGACAGGGCATTCATCAACAATGAGCAGTTCTTC
CDR3: CASSLDRAFINNEQFF

V: TRBV30
J: TRBJ2-7
D: -
size: -
DNA: TGTGCCTGGACCAGAGGGGGGGCAAATGCCGAGCAGTACTTC
CDR3: CAWTRGGANAEQYF

V: TRBV5-1
J: TRBJ1-1
D: -
size: -
DNA: TGCGCCAGCAGCTTGGGACGCAGCGCTGAAGCTTTCTTT
CDR3: CASSLGRSAEAFF

V: TRBV5-1
J: TRBJ1-1
D: -
size: -
DNA: TGCGCCAGCAGCTTGGCAGGCAGCAATATGAACACTGAAGCTTTCTTT
CDR3: CASSLAGSNMNTEAFF

V: TRBV7-3
J: TRBJ2-7
D: TRBD1
size: -
DNA: TGTGCCAGCAGCTTAGGACAGGGGACCTACGAGCAGTACTTC
CDR3: CASSLGQGTYEQYF

V: TRBV27
J: TRBJ2-7
D: -
size: once
DNA: TGTGCCAGCAGTACATGGGACACCTTTTACGAGCAGTACTTC
CDR3: CASSTWDTFYEQYF

V: TRBV7-2
J: TRBJ1-5
D: -
size: -
DNA: TGTGCCAGCAGCTTATCCAATCAGCCCCAGCATTTT
CDR3: CASSLSNQPQHF

V: TRBV2
J: TRBJ2-4
D: -
size: -
DNA: TGTGCCAGCAGTGAAGACAGGACACTTGGGGCCAAAAACATTCAGTACTTC
CDR3: CASSEDRTLGAKNIQYF